Each of the 20 T cell receptor beta chains below was sequenced from the same sample in a study of CD8+ T cells in alopecia areata. Treatment defined: oral pan-JAK inhibitor, 5-10 mg twice daily. Following extraction, RNA underwent reverse transcription to cDNA, which served as the sequencing template. TCRdb keeps only in-frame clones here, not all; method: immunoSEQ multiplex PCR. The sample consists of 150,000 to 200,000 clones, about 65% of them appearing once. The sequencing here drew on CD4+ T cells sorted from blood, taken at roughly week 49, from a patient treated with tofacitinib. The receptors originated from a human donor with alopecia areata.

This clone turned up a few times. The rearrangement joins TRBV30 to TRBJ1-2; D is possibly TRBD1 (6 bases). The CDR3 has 13 residues. Germline CDR1 is GTSNPN and CDR2 is SVGIG (reference sequence). Trimming removed 5 bases from V and 4 bases from J, with 14 bases in between. CDR3 nucleotides: TGTGCCTGGGGGTTACAGGGTCCCTATGGCTACACCTTC. This gives the protein CAWGLQGPYGYTF.

J is TRBJ1-1 and V is TRBV19; 7 bases are shared with TRBD1. This CDR3 is 14 amino acids long. CDR1 and CDR2 from the germline V gene are LNHDA and SQIVND (reference sequence). V gave up 5 bases and J gave up 5 bases; unmatched junction bases: 8. DNA of the CDR3: TGTGCCAGTAGTGTTAATGACAGGGTGACTGAAGCTTTCTTT. It translates to CASSVNDRVTEAFF.

The genes are TRBV11-2 and TRBJ2-7, with 10 bases aligning to TRBD1. Germline loops: CDR1 SGHAT, CDR2 FQNNGV. The CDR3 sequence is 14 residues long. The ends lost 5 bases at V and 2 bases at J; junction bases unmatched: 3. CDR3 protein: CASSRDRGPYEQYF. CDR3 nucleotides: TGTGCCAGCAGCCGGGACAGGGGACCCTACGAGCAGTACTTC.

This chain uses TRBV7-2 with TRBJ2-3, with 12 bases aligning to TRBD2. The V segment lost 5 bases and the J segment 7 bases; nucleotides outside the gene matches: 7. The CDR3 contains 15 residues. The V gene's germline CDR1 is SGHTA and CDR2 FQGNSA. The CDR3 region has the DNA TGTGCCAGCAGCCAAGGACTAGCGGGGCCTAATACGCAGTATTTT. Protein: CASSQGLAGPNTQYF.

This clone has more than one count but fewer than ten. The chain couples TRBV29-1 to TRBJ2-2; D may be TRBD1 (6 bases). With 7 bases removed from V and 5 bases from J, the gap between germline ends came to 14 bases. Germline V gene data show CDR1 as SQVTM and CDR2 as ANQGSEA. The CDR3 length is 13 residues. The CDR3 DNA reads TGCAGCGCCCTCGTACAGGGAACCGGGGAGCTGTTTTTT. It codes for CSALVQGTGELFF.

Comment on this clone: The sample carries other DNA sequences with the same CDR3. The CDR3 here is CSVENTEAFF. Written as DNA, the CDR3 is TGCAGCGTTGAGAACACTGAAGCTTTCTTT. This chain joins TRBV29-1 and TRBJ1-1; D is unclear. Germline V gene data show CDR1 as SQVTM and CDR2 as ANQGSEA. Trimming removed 3 bases from V and 1 base from J, with 0 bases in between. The CDR3 sequence is 10 residues long.

This clone has only one observation. The chain links TRBV6-5 to TRBJ1-6; D might be TRBD1 (5 bases). The V gene's germline CDR1 is MNHEY and CDR2 SVGAGI. Between the trimmed V and J ends, which lost 7 bases and 13 bases, there was a span of 8 bases. CDR3 length: 10 amino acids. The CDR3 here is CASTPGPLHF. Written as DNA, the CDR3 is TGTGCCAGCACTCCAGGGCCCCTCCACTTT.

The chain couples TRBV7-3 to TRBJ2-1; TRBD2 aligns across 8 bases. With V trimmed by 2 bases and J by 6 bases, 6 bases remained unmatched. Germline CDR1 SGHTA, CDR2 FQGTGA. This CDR3 has 15 residues. The CDR3 nucleotides are TGTGCCAGCAGCTTAGTCCCGGGGGGGAGCAATGAGCAGTTCTTC. This gives the protein CASSLVPGGSNEQFF.

This rearrangement joins TRBV6-5 to TRBJ1-4; 11 bases align to TRBD1. The CDR3 is 15 residues long. Germline V gene lookup returns CDR1 MNHEY and CDR2 SVGAGI. V lost 0 bases, J lost 7 bases, and 1 base stayed unmatched. This chain's CDR3 is CASSYSGTGGEKLFF. In DNA, the CDR3 is TGTGCCAGCAGTTACTCTGGGACAGGGGGTGAAAAACTGTTTTTT.

The chain links TRBV7-6 to TRBJ1-6; 8 bases fit TRBD1. CDR3 length: 17 residues. V gave up 3 bases and J gave up 8 bases; unmatched junction bases: 12. Germline CDR1 and CDR2: SGHVS and FNYEAQ. CDR3 nucleotides: TGTGCCAGCAGCTTCCGACCCCGGACAGGGCCGGATTCACCCCTCCACTTT. Its translation: CASSFRPRTGPDSPLHF.

This clone was recorded once. This chain joins TRBV4-2 and TRBJ1-5, with a weak D call TRBD1 (6 bases). Trimming removed 1 base from V and 0 bases from J, with 13 bases in between. The V gene's germline CDR1 is LGHNA and CDR2 YNFKEQ. The CDR3 is 17 amino acids. The CDR3 nucleotides are TGTGCCAGCAGCCAAGGGGACAAACGCTATAGCAATCAGCCCCAGCATTTT. This encodes CASSQGDKRYSNQPQHF.

This chain connects TRBV2 to TRBJ2-7; 8 nucleotides match TRBD1. From germline, CDR1 is SNHLY and CDR2 FYNNEI. The CDR3 spans 17 residues. V shed 5 bases, J shed 3 bases, and the junction held 15 bases outside the gene matches. DNA for the CDR3: TGTGCCAGCAGTATCGGACAGGGTCGGTTGATGATCTACGAGCAGTACTTC. This codes for CASSIGQGRLMIYEQYF. The whole variable domain, filled in from reference TRBV2 and TRBJ2-7, reads EPEVTQTPSHQVTQMGQEVILRCVPISNHLYFYWYRQILGQKVEFLVSFYNNEISEKSEIFDDQFSVERPDGSNFTLKIRSTKLEDSAMYFCASSIGQGRLMIYEQYFGPGTRLTVT.

This clone showed up just a few times. The chain carries TRBV4-1 and TRBJ1-1; D not certain. Germline CDR1 and CDR2: MGHRA and YSYEKL. The CDR3 contains 15 residues. The V and J ends lost 0 bases and 2 bases respectively, with 10 bases between them. The CDR3 region is CASSQDRGENTEAFF. The CDR3 region has the DNA TGCGCCAGCAGCCAAGATCGCGGGGAAAACACTGAAGCTTTCTTT.

This clone was seen just once. The V gene is TRBV29-1, the J gene TRBJ1-2, with D maybe TRBD1 (5 bases). This CDR3 is 13 amino acids long. Germline V gene lookup returns CDR1 SQVTM and CDR2 ANQGSEA. Trimming took 4 bases from V and 1 from J, leaving 10 bases between them. The CDR3, as DNA: TGCAGCGTTGTGGCCACAGGTAACTATGGCTACACCTTC. Its protein product is CSVVATGNYGYTF.

The chain combines TRBV9 with TRBJ1-1, with no clear D. This CDR3 is built from 13 residues. Germline assignment: CDR1 SGDLS and CDR2 YYNGEE. V shed 0 bases and J shed 4 bases, with 7 bases lying between them. The CDR3 spells CASSVELGTEAFF. The DNA of the CDR3 is TGTGCCAGCAGCGTAGAATTGGGCACTGAAGCTTTCTTT.

The count of this clone is one. The rearrangement uses TRBV4-3 and TRBJ1-6; unclear D gene. V was clipped by 1 base and J by 5 bases, with 9 bases between them. CDR3 length: 15 amino acids. Germline CDR1 is LGHNA and CDR2 is YSLEER. CDR3 loop: CASSQVKTHNSPLHF. DNA for the CDR3: TGCGCCAGCAGCCAAGTAAAAACCCATAATTCACCCCTCCACTTT.

V usage is TRBV6-1 and J usage is TRBJ2-1; 10 nucleotides match TRBD2. CDR1 and CDR2 from the germline V gene are MNHNS and SASEGT. Trimming cost V 3 bases and J 5 bases; bases outside gene matches: 4. The CDR3 has 15 residues. For the CDR3, the DNA is TGTGCCAGCAGTGATCTAGCGGGGGCCAACAATGAGCAGTTCTTC. Encoded protein: CASSDLAGANNEQFF.

This chain joins TRBV6-5 and TRBJ2-3; 7 bases align to TRBD1. Germline lookup yields CDR1 MNHEY and CDR2 SVGAGI. The CDR3 is 15 amino acids. Germline trimming cut 4 bases from V and 1 base from J; bases unmatched to any gene: 5. CDR3 sequence (DNA): TGTGCCAGCAGTTCCGAGGGGGCAGGCACAGATACGCAGTATTTT. Amino acid sequence: CASSSEGAGTDTQYF.

In its sample, this clone was seen a few times. V usage is TRBV5-1 and J usage is TRBJ2-3; 9 nucleotides line up with TRBD2. The V gene's germline CDR1 is SGHRS and CDR2 YFSETQ. The CDR3 covers 15 residues. J was trimmed by 4 bases and V by 0 bases; bases with no gene match: 3. The CDR3 loop reads CASSLAAGGPDTQYF. Here the CDR3 DNA reads TGCGCCAGCAGCTTGGCAGCGGGGGGACCAGATACGCAGTATTTT.

The chain carries TRBV7-3 and TRBJ2-1; TRBD1 or TRBD2 may be the D gene (5 bases each). Germline-derived CDR1 and CDR2 are SGHTA and FQGTGA. The CDR3 length is 13 residues. V was shortened by 5 bases and J by 8 bases, with 13 bases between the two germline ends. The CDR3 DNA reads TGTGCCAGCAGCGCCACAAGGGGAGATGAGCAGTTCTTC. Amino acids: CASSATRGDEQFF.